Listed below are T cell receptor beta chains from one sample, sequenced in a study of shared T cell receptors in the human thymus. Using immunoSEQ multiplex PCR, the repertoire was profiled, and TCRdb retains in-frame clones only, with some absent. This table has some 660,000 clones, more than 70% appearing once. This sample also belongs to another study, concerning human thymus T cells.

Source material: thymocytes. The receptors were gathered from a boy younger than two with a congenital heart defect. CDR3s include the opening cysteine and the closing phenylalanine or tryptophan. D genes are given only for firm matches. Size tells how often a clone was seen (once, few, many) or the class of an expanded clone, and some rows leave it out.

clone_size j_call d_call v_call cdr3_nt cdr3_aa
. TRBJ2-2 TRBD2 TRBV27 TGTGCCAGCAGTTTAACCAGACTAGCGGGGGGGAACACCGGGGAGCTGTTTTTT CASSLTRLAGGNTGELFF
. TRBJ1-1 TRBD1 TRBV5-1 TGCGCCAGCAGCCCATCCGGACAGGGTAAGAGGGGTGAAGCTTTCTTT CASSPSGQGKRGEAFF
once TRBJ2-1 . TRBV20-1 TGCAGTGTACTCGCAGACAGTGAGCAGTTCTTC CSVLADSEQFF
. TRBJ2-3 TRBD1 TRBV5-1 TGCGCCAGCAGGTGGCGGGACAGGGTGACAGATACGCAGTATTTT CASRWRDRVTDTQYF
. TRBJ2-7 . TRBV30 TGTGCCTGGACTGCAAGTACCCCGAGCTCCTACGAGCAGTACTTC CAWTASTPSSYEQYF
. TRBJ1-6 . TRBV4-3 TGCGCCAGCAGCCAAGATCACCCAGGGTGGGATTCACCCCTCCACTTT CASSQDHPGWDSPLHF
once TRBJ2-1 TRBD2 TRBV2 TGTGCCAGCCCCCCGGGGGGGCGGGGGGGACGCAATGAGCAGTTCTTC CASPPGGRGGRNEQFF
. TRBJ2-5 . TRBV5-1 TGCGCCAGCAGCCCCGGAGAGACCCAGTACTTC CASSPGETQYF
. TRBJ2-7 TRBD1 TRBV28 TGTGCCAGCAGTCCGGGACAGGGTAACGAGCAGTACTTC CASSPGQGNEQYF
. TRBJ2-7 TRBD1 TRBV25-1 TGTGCCAGCAGTGTAGGACAGGGGCCTCACGAGCAGTACTTC CASSVGQGPHEQYF
. TRBJ2-7 . TRBV13 TGTGCCAGCAGCTTAACCCCCAGCGGACCAGTCTACGAGCAGTACTTC CASSLTPSGPVYEQYF
. TRBJ2-7 . TRBV4-1 TGCGCCAGCAGCCAAGTCACAGGGCGGACAAGAGAGCAGTACTTC CASSQVTGRTREQYF
. TRBJ2-7 TRBD1 TRBV6-5 TGTGCCAGCAGAAGACAGGGGGCGTACGAGCAGTACTTC CASRRQGAYEQYF
. TRBJ2-3 TRBD2 TRBV14 TGTGCCAGCAGCCGGGCGGGAGCCGGCACAGATACGCAGTATTTT CASSRAGAGTDTQYF